This T cell receptor beta chain was sequenced for a study of T cell repertoires in cytomegalovirus infection. TCRdb analysed the reads with MiXCR anew, one entry per CDR3 protein. The sample contains 200,000 to 250,000 distinct CDR3 sequences, around 35% of which appear only once. For this clonotype: Its antigen is not known.

CDR1 and CDR2 (germline): MNHNS, SASEGT. V trimming: 3 bases; J trimming: 3 bases; junction bases outside the gene matches: 7. CDR3 length: 15 amino acids. The rearrangement uses TRBV6-1 and TRBJ2-7, with 8 bases that match TRBD1. Sequenced here: CD8+ T cells from cultured PBMCs, sampled from culture after CMV antigen stimulation. This receptor was identified in a human donor in good health (CMV status not recorded). Some clones in this sample may be carry-over from other donors' samples. CDR3 residues: CASSDGARGHYEQYF. CDR3 in DNA: TGTGCCAGCAGTGACGGTGCCAGGGGGCACTACGAGCAGTACTTC.